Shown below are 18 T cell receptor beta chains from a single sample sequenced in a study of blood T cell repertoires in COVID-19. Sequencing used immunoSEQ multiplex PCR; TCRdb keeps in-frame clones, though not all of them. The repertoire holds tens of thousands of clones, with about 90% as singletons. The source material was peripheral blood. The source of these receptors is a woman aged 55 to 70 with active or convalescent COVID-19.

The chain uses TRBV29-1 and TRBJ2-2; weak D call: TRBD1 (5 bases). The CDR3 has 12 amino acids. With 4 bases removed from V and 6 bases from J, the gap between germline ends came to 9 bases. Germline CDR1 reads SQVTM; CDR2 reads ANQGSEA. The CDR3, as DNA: TGCAGCGTTGTAGGGGAATCCGGGGAGCTGTTTTTT. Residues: CSVVGESGELFF.

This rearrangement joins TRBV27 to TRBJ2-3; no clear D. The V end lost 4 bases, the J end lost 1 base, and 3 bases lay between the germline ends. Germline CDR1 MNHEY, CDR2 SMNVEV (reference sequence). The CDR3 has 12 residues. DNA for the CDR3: TGTGCCAGCAGTTCGGGCACAGATACGCAGTATTTT. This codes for CASSSGTDTQYF.

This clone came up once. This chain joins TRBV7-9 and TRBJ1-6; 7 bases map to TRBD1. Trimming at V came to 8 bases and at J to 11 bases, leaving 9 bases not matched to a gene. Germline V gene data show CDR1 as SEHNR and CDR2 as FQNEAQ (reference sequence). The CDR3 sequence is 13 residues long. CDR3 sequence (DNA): TGTGCCAGCGGGAAAGACAGGGAGGCACCCCTCCACTTT. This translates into CASGKDREAPLHF.

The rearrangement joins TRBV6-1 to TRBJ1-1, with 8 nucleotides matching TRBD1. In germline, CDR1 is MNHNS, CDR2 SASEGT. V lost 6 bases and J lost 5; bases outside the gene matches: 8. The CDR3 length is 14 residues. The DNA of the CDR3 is TGTGCCAGCAGGGACAGGGCATCGGGGACTGAAGCTTTCTTT. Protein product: CASRDRASGTEAFF.

The chain's CDR3 is CASSLLAGDEQYF. CDR3 coding DNA: TGTGCCAGCAGCTTACTAGCGGGAGACGAGCAGTACTTC. This sequence joins TRBV9 and TRBJ2-7; TRBD2 matches at 11 bases. CDR1 and CDR2 from the germline V gene are SGDLS and YYNGEE. The CDR3 contains 13 residues. V dropped 4 bases and J dropped 5; count of bases not matched to a gene: 2.

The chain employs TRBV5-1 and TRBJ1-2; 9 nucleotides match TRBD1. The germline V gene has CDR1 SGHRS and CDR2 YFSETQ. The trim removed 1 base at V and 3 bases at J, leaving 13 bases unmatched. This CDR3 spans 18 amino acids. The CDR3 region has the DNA TGCGCCAGCAGCTTGTCCGGGACAGGGCGACGGGTAGACTATGGCTACACCTTC. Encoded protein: CASSLSGTGRRVDYGYTF.

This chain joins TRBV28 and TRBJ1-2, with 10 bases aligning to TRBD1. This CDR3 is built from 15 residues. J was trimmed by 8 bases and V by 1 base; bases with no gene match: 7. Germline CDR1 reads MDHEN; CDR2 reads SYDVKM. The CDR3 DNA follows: TGTGCCAGCAGTTTATCCCGACAGGGGGCGCGAGGCTACACCTTC. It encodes CASSLSRQGARGYTF.

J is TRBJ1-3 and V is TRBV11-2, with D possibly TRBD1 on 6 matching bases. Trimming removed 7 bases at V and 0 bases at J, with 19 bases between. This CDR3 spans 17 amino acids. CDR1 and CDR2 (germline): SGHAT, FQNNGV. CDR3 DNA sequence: TGTGCCAGCACCAACCCCCGGGACACCAACTCTGGAAACACCATATATTTT. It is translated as CASTNPRDTNSGNTIYF.

The CDR3 region has the DNA TGTGCCAGCAGTGGTGAGGGGGGGGCGATTGGCTACACCTTC. This gives the protein CASSGEGGAIGYTF. The chain employs TRBV2 and TRBJ1-2; tentatively, D is TRBD1 (6 bases). V was clipped by 4 bases and J by 7 bases, with 16 bases between them. CDR1 is SNHLY and CDR2 is FYNNEI in the germline V gene. The CDR3 is made up of 14 amino acids.

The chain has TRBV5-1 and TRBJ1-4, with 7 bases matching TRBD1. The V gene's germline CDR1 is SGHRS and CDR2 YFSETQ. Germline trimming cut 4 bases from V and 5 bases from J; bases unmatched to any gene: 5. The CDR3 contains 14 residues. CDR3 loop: CASSAAGQNEKLFF. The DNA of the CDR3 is TGCGCCAGCAGCGCCGCGGGACAGAATGAAAAACTGTTTTTT.

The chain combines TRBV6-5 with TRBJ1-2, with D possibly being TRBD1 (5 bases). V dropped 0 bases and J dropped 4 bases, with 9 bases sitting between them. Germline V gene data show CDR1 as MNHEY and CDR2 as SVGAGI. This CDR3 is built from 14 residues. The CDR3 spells CASSYSSGGYGYTF. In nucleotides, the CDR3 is TGTGCCAGCAGTTACTCATCGGGGGGCTATGGCTACACCTTC.

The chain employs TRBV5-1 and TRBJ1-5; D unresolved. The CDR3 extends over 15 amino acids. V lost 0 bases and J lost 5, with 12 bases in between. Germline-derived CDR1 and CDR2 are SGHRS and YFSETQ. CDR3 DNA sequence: TGCGCCAGCAGCTTGGTGGCGGGAACGGATCAGCCCCAGCATTTT. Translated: CASSLVAGTDQPQHF.

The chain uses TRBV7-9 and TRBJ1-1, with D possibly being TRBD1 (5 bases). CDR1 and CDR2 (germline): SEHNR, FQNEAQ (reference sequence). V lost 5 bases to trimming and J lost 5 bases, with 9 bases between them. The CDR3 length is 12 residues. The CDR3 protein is CASSPGGTEAFF. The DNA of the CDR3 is TGTGCCAGCAGCCCGGGGGGAACTGAAGCTTTCTTT.

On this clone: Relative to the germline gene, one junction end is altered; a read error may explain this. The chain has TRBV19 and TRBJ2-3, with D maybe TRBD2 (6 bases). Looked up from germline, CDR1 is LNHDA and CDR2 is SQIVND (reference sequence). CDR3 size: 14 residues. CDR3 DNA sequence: TGTGCCACCGCGGGACTCCGCGGCACGGATACGCAGTATTTT. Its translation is CATAGLRGTDTQYF.

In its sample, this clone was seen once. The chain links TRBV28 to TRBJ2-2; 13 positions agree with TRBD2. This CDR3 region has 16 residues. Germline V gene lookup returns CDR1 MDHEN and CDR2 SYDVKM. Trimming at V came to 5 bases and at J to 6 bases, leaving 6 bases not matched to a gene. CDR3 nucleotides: TGTGCCAGCAGTCTTACTAGCGGGGGGGCCTCCGGGGAGCTGTTTTTT. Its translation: CASSLTSGGASGELFF.

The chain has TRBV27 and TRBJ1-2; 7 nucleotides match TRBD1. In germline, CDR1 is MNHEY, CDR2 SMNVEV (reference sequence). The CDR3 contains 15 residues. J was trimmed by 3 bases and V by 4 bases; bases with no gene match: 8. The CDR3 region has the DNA TGTGCCAGCAGTTCCCCGAGACAGGGTTACTATGGCTACACCTTC. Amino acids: CASSSPRQGYYGYTF.

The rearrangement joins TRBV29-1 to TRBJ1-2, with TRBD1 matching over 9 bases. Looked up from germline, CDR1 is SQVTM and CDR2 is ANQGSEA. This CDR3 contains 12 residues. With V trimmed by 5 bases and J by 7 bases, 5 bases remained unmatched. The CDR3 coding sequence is TGCAGCGTTTGGGGGACAGGGAGTGGCTACACCTTC. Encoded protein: CSVWGTGSGYTF.

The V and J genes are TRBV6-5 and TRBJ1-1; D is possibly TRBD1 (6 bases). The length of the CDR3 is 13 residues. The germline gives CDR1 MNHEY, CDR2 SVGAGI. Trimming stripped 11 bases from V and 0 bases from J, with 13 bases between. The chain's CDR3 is CAAQDSLNTEAFF. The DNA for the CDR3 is TGTGCCGCCCAGGACAGTTTGAACACTGAAGCTTTCTTT.